These 15 T cell receptor beta chains were sequenced from one sample in a study of blood T cell repertoires in COVID-19. Repertoires were generated with immunoSEQ multiplex PCR, while TCRdb's copy carries only in-frame clones and drops some. Here the sample spans around 220,000 clones, 75% to 90% being singletons. The sequenced sample was peripheral blood. The receptors were sampled from a human donor in a cohort sampled during active COVID-19.

Only a few counts were recorded for this clone. The rearrangement uses TRBV9 and TRBJ1-1; a weak D match, TRBD1 (5 bases). The CDR3 loop spans 14 amino acids. The germline V and J ends were trimmed by 0 bases and 1 base, with 7 bases remaining between them. Per germline, CDR1 SGDLS and CDR2 YYNGEE. Here the CDR3 DNA reads TGTGCCAGCAGCGTAGGGGGGGAGAACACTGAAGCTTTCTTT. The encoded protein is CASSVGGENTEAFF. Full variable domain (outside the CDR3, taken from reference TRBV9 and TRBJ1-1): DSGVTQTPKHLITATGQRVTLRCSPRSGDLSVYWYQQSLDQGLQFLIQYYNGEERAKGNILERFSAQQFPDLHSELNLSSLELGDSALYFCASSVGGENTEAFFGQGTRLTVV.

The chain carries TRBV28 and TRBJ1-1; D call uncertain. Germline V gene data show CDR1 as MDHEN and CDR2 as SYDVKM. The ends were cut back, 4 bases at V and 9 bases at J, with 12 bases in the middle. CDR3 size: 12 residues. The chain's CDR3 is CASSSEFKKAFF. CDR3 bases: TGTGCCAGCAGTTCGGAGTTCAAGAAAGCTTTCTTT.

This chain's CDR3 is CASSFSGRSEQYF. The CDR3 bases are TGTGCCAGCAGCTTTAGCGGGAGAAGCGAGCAGTACTTC. This chain uses TRBV5-6 with TRBJ2-7, with TRBD2 identical over 9 bases. From germline, CDR1 is SGHDT and CDR2 YYEEEE. The CDR3 loop spans 13 amino acids. With V trimmed by 2 bases and J by 6 bases, 3 bases remained unmatched.

This chain connects TRBV4-2 to TRBJ2-7, with 7 bases matching TRBD1. Germline V lookup: CDR1 LGHNA, CDR2 YNFKEQ. The CDR3 consists of 14 residues. V lost 3 bases to trimming and J lost 1 base; unmatched junction nucleotides: 3. CDR3 in amino acids: CASSQADRSYEQYF. As DNA, the CDR3 is TGTGCCAGCAGCCAGGCGGACAGGTCCTACGAGCAGTACTTC.

This rearrangement joins TRBV19 to TRBJ1-5; D uncertain. Trimming removed 5 bases at V and 5 bases at J, with 19 bases between. The CDR3 is made up of 16 amino acids. Germline lookup yields CDR1 LNHDA and CDR2 SQIVND (reference sequence). For the CDR3, the DNA is TGTGCCAGTAGTCTCAGACGGGGAGGCGGGCATCAGCCCCAGCATTTT. It specifies CASSLRRGGGHQPQHF.

The chain joins TRBV7-2 to TRBJ1-2; TRBD1 might be the D (6 bases). Germline values: CDR1 SGHTA, CDR2 FQGNSA. The CDR3 loop spans 13 amino acids. V was pared by 6 bases and J by 4 bases, with 12 bases between. The CDR3 nucleotides are TGTGCCAGCAGTCCCGACAGGTTCTATGGCTACACCTTC. Translated: CASSPDRFYGYTF.

The chain joins TRBV15 to TRBJ2-1, with 8 bases lining up with TRBD2. The CDR3 has 15 amino acids. Germline values: CDR1 LNHNV, CDR2 YYDKDF (reference sequence). V was pared by 4 bases and J by 5 bases, with 7 bases of the junction left unmatched. The CDR3 nucleotides are TGTGCCACCAGCAAGAGACTAGCGCGGAACAATGAGCAGTTCTTC. Translated, it gives CATSKRLARNNEQFF.

This clone has only a few counts. CDR3 nucleotide sequence: TGTGCCAGCAGTCCGATACCTCGACTAGCGGCCGTCTACGAGCAGTACTTC. Translated: CASSPIPRLAAVYEQYF. The V call is TRBV6-2 or TRBV6-3, the J call TRBJ2-7; 9 bases are shared with TRBD2. V shed 5 bases and J 3 bases; nucleotides not matched to a gene: 14. The CDR3 extends over 17 amino acids. Germline V CDR1 and CDR2: MNHEY, SVGEGT.

The chain recombines TRBV28 with TRBJ1-3; no clear D gene. Trimming shortened V by 7 bases and J by 0 bases, and 4 bases separated the two germline ends. The CDR3 length is 12 residues. Germline values: CDR1 MDHEN, CDR2 SYDVKM. In DNA, the CDR3 is TGTGCCAGCACGGTCTCTGGAAACACCATATATTTT. As protein: CASTVSGNTIYF. Full variable domain (missing parts from reference TRBV28 and TRBJ1-3): DVKVTQSSRYLVKRTGEKVFLECVQDMDHENMFWYRQDPGLGLRLIYFSYDVKMKEKGDIPEGYSVSREKKERFSLILESASTNQTSMYLCASTVSGNTIYFGEGSWLTVV.

This clone was counted once. The rearrangement joins TRBV4-3 to TRBJ2-7; 11 positions agree with TRBD1. From germline, CDR1 is LGHNA and CDR2 YSLEER. The CDR3 length is 16 residues. Trimming took 3 bases from V and 3 from J; bases not matched to a gene: 7. The CDR3 region is CASSQESGTGGYEQYF. CDR3 sequence (DNA): TGCGCCAGCAGCCAGGAGTCTGGGACAGGGGGCTACGAGCAGTACTTC.

The V and J genes are TRBV18 and TRBJ2-1, with D possibly matching TRBD2 (8 bases). Germline CDR1 reads KGHSH; CDR2 reads LQKENI. V was pared by 1 base and J by 6 bases, with 19 bases between. The CDR3 is 17 residues long. In nucleotides, the CDR3 is TGTGCCAGCTCACCACGCCTGGGTAGCGGGGACAGCAATGAGCAGTTCTTC. Its protein product is CASSPRLGSGDSNEQFF.

The chain couples TRBV27 to TRBJ2-7; 11 positions match TRBD2. CDR3 length: 14 amino acids. V was clipped by 5 bases and J by 6 bases; unmatched bases: 6. The germline V gene has CDR1 MNHEY and CDR2 SMNVEV (reference sequence). The CDR3 protein is CASSRLAGGTEQYF. CDR3 DNA: TGTGCCAGCAGTCGCTTAGCGGGAGGGACCGAGCAGTACTTC.

This chain uses TRBV7-2 with TRBJ1-2; D not resolved. The ends were cut back, 6 bases at V and 3 bases at J, with 14 bases in the middle. CDR1 and CDR2 (germline): SGHTA, FQGNSA. This CDR3 contains 14 residues. The CDR3 protein is CASRLSYVDYGYTF. Here the CDR3 DNA reads TGTGCCAGCAGGCTCTCTTACGTAGACTATGGCTACACCTTC. Supplemented by reference TRBV7-2 and TRBJ1-2, the full variable domain reads GAGVSQSPSNKVTEKGKDVELRCDPISGHTALYWYRQSLGQGLEFLIYFQGNSAPDKSGLPSDRFSAERTGGSVSTLTIQRTQQEDSAVYLCASRLSYVDYGYTFGSGTRLTVV.

This rearrangement joins TRBV9 to TRBJ2-1; 9 positions match TRBD1. The germline CDR1 and CDR2 sequences are SGDLS and YYNGEE. The CDR3 extends over 14 amino acids. J gave up 8 bases and V 4 bases, and 7 bases lay outside the gene matches. This CDR3 is CASSLRDREYEQFF. The CDR3 DNA is TGTGCCAGCAGCCTCCGGGACAGGGAGTATGAGCAGTTCTTC.

The chain links TRBV9 to TRBJ1-2, with D perhaps TRBD1 (5 bases). The CDR3 loop spans 13 amino acids. The V gene's germline CDR1 is SGDLS and CDR2 YYNGEE. Trimming cost V 0 bases and J 3 bases, with 6 bases left between them. The CDR3 loop reads CASSVGGDYGYTF. The DNA of the CDR3 is TGTGCCAGCAGCGTAGGGGGGGACTATGGCTACACCTTC. The variable domain in full, completed from reference TRBV9 and TRBJ1-2, reads DSGVTQTPKHLITATGQRVTLRCSPRSGDLSVYWYQQSLDQGLQFLIQYYNGEERAKGNILERFSAQQFPDLHSELNLSSLELGDSALYFCASSVGGDYGYTFGSGTRLTVV.